This TCR beta chain was observed in a study of CD8 T cells in Susac syndrome. The RNA, about 0.5 to 1 ug, was put through reverse transcription using random hexamers. TCRdb re-analysed the immunoSEQ multiplex PCR reads in MiXCR, keeping a single row per CDR3 protein. The sample has about 210,000 distinct CDR3 sequences, about 95% seen once. V gave up 2 bases and J gave up 0 bases; unmatched junction bases: 5. Germline CDR1 DFQATT, CDR2 SNEGSKA (reference sequence). This CDR3 is built from 15 residues. This chain uses TRBV20-1 with TRBJ1-1, with 8 bases aligning to TRBD1. Material: CD4+ T cells from PBMCs. This sequence was found in a human donor with Susac syndrome. In nucleotides, the CDR3 is TGCAGTGCTAGAACAGGGGGGGGCTTGAACACTGAAGCTTTCTTT. This sequence encodes CSARTGGGLNTEAFF.